The next 21 T cell receptor beta chains were all read from a single sample in a study of cytomegalovirus exposure and HLA in healthy donors. Vbeta (60) and Jbeta (13) primers were used in the PCR. Some clones are missing from TCRdb's copy, which holds only in-frame ones; the method was immunoSEQ multiplex PCR. The data show some 190,000 clones, over 70% seen once. Sequenced material: PBMCs. These receptors originate from a woman aged 30 to 39 in good health and CMV-seropositive.

The J gene is TRBJ1-4, the V gene TRBV28, with D maybe TRBD1 (6 bases). Germline lookup yields CDR1 MDHEN and CDR2 SYDVKM. The CDR3 loop spans 13 amino acids. V was pared by 2 bases and J by 8 bases, with 9 bases between. The CDR3 DNA follows: TGTGCCAGCAGTTTAAGGGACAAGGAAAAACTGTTTTTT. This sequence encodes CASSLRDKEKLFF.

This rearrangement joins TRBV7-6 to TRBJ2-2; 9 nucleotides line up with TRBD1. The CDR3 totals 15 residues. V was clipped by 5 bases and J by 7 bases; unmatched bases: 8. Germline V CDR1 and CDR2: SGHVS, FNYEAQ. The CDR3: CASSHLQGAFGELFF. The CDR3 nucleotides read TGTGCCAGCAGCCATTTACAGGGGGCTTTCGGGGAGCTGTTTTTT.

V usage is TRBV9 and J usage is TRBJ2-7; 8 bases match TRBD1. There are 15 residues in the CDR3. Germline CDR1 SGDLS, CDR2 YYNGEE. After removal of 0 bases from V and 1 base from J, the junction contained 3 bases not matched to a gene. CDR3 nucleotides: TGTGCCAGCAGCGTAGGTACAGGGGGATCCTACGAGCAGTACTTC. Protein: CASSVGTGGSYEQYF.

The rearrangement uses TRBV27 and TRBJ1-1, with 9 bases aligning to TRBD1. Germline V gene lookup returns CDR1 MNHEY and CDR2 SMNVEV (reference sequence). The CDR3 is 14 amino acids. V was pared by 5 bases and J by 6 bases, with 7 bases of the junction left unmatched. The CDR3 spells CASSPGQGRSEAFF. For the CDR3, the DNA is TGTGCCAGCAGTCCAGGACAGGGGAGGTCTGAAGCTTTCTTT.

The chain recombines TRBV19 with TRBJ1-1; 7 positions agree with TRBD1. Germline V gene sequence: CDR1 LNHDA, CDR2 SQIVND (reference sequence). With V trimmed by 3 bases and J by 5 bases, 12 bases remained unmatched. The CDR3 has 16 amino acids. The CDR3 sequence: CASSIERGLYGTEAFF. DNA for the CDR3: TGTGCCAGTAGTATCGAGAGGGGGCTTTACGGGACTGAAGCTTTCTTT. The full variable domain, with the rest looked up from reference TRBV19 and TRBJ1-1, is DGGITQSPKYLFRKEGQNVTLSCEQNLNHDAMYWYRQDPGQGLRLIYYSQIVNDFQKGDIAEGYSVSREKKESFPLTVTSAQKNPTAFYLCASSIERGLYGTEAFFGQGTRLTVV.

The J gene is TRBJ1-5, the V gene TRBV20-1, with D perhaps matching TRBD1 (5 bases). The CDR3 covers 11 residues. Trimming removed 1 base from V and 8 bases from J, with 6 bases in between. Germline lookup yields CDR1 DFQATT and CDR2 SNEGSKA (reference sequence). The CDR3 region is CSARGGEPQHF. The CDR3 nucleotides read TGCAGTGCTAGAGGGGGGGAGCCCCAGCATTTT.

This clone has only a few counts. The V call is TRBV28, the J call TRBJ2-5; 8 bases are a match to TRBD1. Near its end, the DNA agrees better with TRBJ2-7, so the J call may be wrong. This CDR3 spans 14 amino acids. Germline-derived CDR1 and CDR2 are MDHEN and SYDVKM. The CDR3 protein is CASTPGQGSYEQYF. The DNA for the CDR3 is TGTGCCAGCACCCCCGGACAGGGCTCCTACGAGCAGTACTTC.

The chain uses TRBV27 and TRBJ2-1; TRBD2 aligns across 7 bases. V lost 1 base, J lost 4 bases, and 7 bases stayed unmatched. This CDR3 has 16 amino acids. Germline V gene sequence: CDR1 MNHEY, CDR2 SMNVEV (reference sequence). The chain's CDR3 is CASSLLGGDEYNEQFF. In DNA, the CDR3 is TGTGCCAGCAGTTTATTGGGAGGGGATGAGTACAATGAGCAGTTCTTC.

This sequence joins TRBV11-3 and TRBJ2-2; tentative D call: TRBD1 (5 bases). The V gene's germline CDR1 is SGHNT and CDR2 YENEEA. The CDR3 runs 13 residues. Trimming cost V 4 bases and J 2 bases, with 5 bases left between them. CDR3 region: CASSWTNTGELFF. The CDR3 DNA reads TGTGCCAGCAGCTGGACAAACACCGGGGAGCTGTTTTTT.

The V and J genes are TRBV9 and TRBJ2-7, with D tentatively TRBD1 (6 bases). The V end was cut by 0 bases, the J end by 6 bases, with 10 bases between. Germline values: CDR1 SGDLS, CDR2 YYNGEE. The CDR3 runs 13 residues. The CDR3: CASSVGTGTEQYF. The DNA for the CDR3 is TGTGCCAGCAGCGTAGGAACAGGGACCGAGCAGTACTTC.

The chain employs TRBV9 and TRBJ2-5; 8 positions match TRBD2. The CDR3 runs 17 residues. Trimming took 0 bases from V and 2 from J; bases not matched to a gene: 9. Germline V gene sequence: CDR1 SGDLS, CDR2 YYNGEE. The DNA of the CDR3 is TGTGCCAGCAGCGTAGATCCCCCTAGCGGGTTACAAGAGACCCAGTACTTC. Translation gives CASSVDPPSGLQETQYF. The whole variable domain, remainder taken from reference TRBV9 and TRBJ2-5, is DSGVTQTPKHLITATGQRVTLRCSPRSGDLSVYWYQQSLDQGLQFLIQYYNGEERAKGNILERFSAQQFPDLHSELNLSSLELGDSALYFCASSVDPPSGLQETQYFGPGTRLLVL.

This chain uses TRBV11-2 with TRBJ1-1; no reliable D call. The germline CDR1 and CDR2 sequences are SGHAT and FQNNGV. Trimming cost V 0 bases and J 7 bases, with 9 bases left between them. The CDR3 sequence is 13 residues long. The CDR3 loop is CASSLERRLEAFF. As DNA, the CDR3 is TGTGCCAGCAGCTTAGAGAGGAGACTTGAAGCTTTCTTT.

This clone was detected a few times. V gene TRBV5-4 combines with J gene TRBJ1-3, with 10 bases that match TRBD1. From germline, CDR1 is SGHNT and CDR2 YYREEE (reference sequence). This CDR3 is built from 16 residues. The trim removed 3 bases at V and 3 bases at J, leaving 6 bases unmatched. The CDR3 protein is CASSSDRGIYGNTIYF. The CDR3 DNA reads TGTGCCAGCAGCTCGGACAGGGGGATTTATGGAAACACCATATATTTT.

The CDR3 reads CASSTSGSSDEQYF. CDR3 nucleotides: TGTGCCAGCAGTACTAGCGGGAGTTCGGACGAGCAGTACTTC. The chain uses TRBV7-9 and TRBJ2-7, with 11 bases matching TRBD2. This CDR3 is built from 14 residues. Germline CDR1 is SEHNR and CDR2 is FQNEAQ (reference sequence). J lost 5 bases, V lost 6 bases, and 6 bases had no gene match.

The V call is TRBV5-4, the J call TRBJ1-1; 8 bases fit TRBD1. The CDR3 has 13 residues. Germline CDR1 and CDR2: SGHNT and YYREEE (reference sequence). With V trimmed by 9 bases and J by 3 bases, 7 bases remained unmatched. CDR3 in DNA: TGTGCCACTGGGGCGGACAGGGACACTGAAGCTTTCTTT. This encodes CATGADRDTEAFF.

The chain employs TRBV14 and TRBJ1-6; 7 positions agree with TRBD1. The CDR3 has 19 amino acids. Germline CDR1 is SGHDN and CDR2 is FVKESK. V trimming: 2 bases; J trimming: 7 bases; junction bases outside the gene matches: 17. CDR3 sequence reads: CASSQQPGQTSLPNSPLHF. The CDR3 nucleotides read TGTGCCAGCAGCCAACAGCCGGGACAGACCTCTTTACCAAATTCACCCCTCCACTTT.

The chain carries TRBV11-3 and TRBJ2-2; 9 nucleotides line up with TRBD1. The CDR3 runs 16 residues. V dropped 5 bases and J dropped 3; count of bases not matched to a gene: 7. CDR1 is SGHNT and CDR2 is YENEEA in the germline V gene. For the CDR3, the DNA is TGTGCCAGCAGCCAGCTGAGGACAGGGGACACCGGGGAGCTGTTTTTT. Translation gives CASSQLRTGDTGELFF.

Regarding this clone: Distinct nucleotide sequences in the sample also encode this CDR3. The chain employs TRBV27 and TRBJ1-6; D perhaps matches TRBD1 (5 bases). The length of the CDR3 is 14 residues. CDR1 and CDR2 (germline): MNHEY, SMNVEV (reference sequence). Trimming removed 3 bases from V and 9 bases from J, with 12 bases in between. CDR3 nucleotides: TGTGCCAGCAGTTTGAGGCAGGGTGGTTCACCCCTCCACTTT. Amino acid sequence: CASSLRQGGSPLHF.

The V gene is TRBV25-1, the J gene TRBJ2-1; 9 bases align to TRBD2. CDR3 length equals 15 residues. The junction had 9 bases not matched to a gene; V was cut back by 2 bases and J by 10 bases. Germline CDR1 reads MGHDK; CDR2 reads SYGVNS. CDR3 in amino acids: CASSEVVAGGTEQFF. CDR3 bases: TGTGCCAGCAGTGAAGTAGTTGCGGGAGGGACCGAGCAGTTCTTC.

The V gene is TRBV4-2, the J gene TRBJ2-7; 10 nucleotides line up with TRBD1. The CDR3 consists of 15 residues. V gave up 1 base and J gave up 3 bases; unmatched junction bases: 3. Looked up from germline, CDR1 is LGHNA and CDR2 is YNFKEQ. CDR3 loop: CASSQGQGAYYEQYF. The DNA for the CDR3 is TGTGCCAGCAGCCAAGGACAGGGGGCTTACTACGAGCAGTACTTC.

The genes are TRBV5-1 and TRBJ2-5, with TRBD1 identical over 7 bases. The J call could be wrong; TRBJ2-7 is a better fit for the DNA end. The CDR3 extends over 16 amino acids. Germline V gives CDR1 SGHRS, CDR2 YFSETQ. CDR3 DNA sequence: TGCGCCAGCAGCTTTGTGGCCGGGACAGCATCCTACGAGCAGTACTTC. Amino acid sequence: CASSFVAGTASYEQYF.